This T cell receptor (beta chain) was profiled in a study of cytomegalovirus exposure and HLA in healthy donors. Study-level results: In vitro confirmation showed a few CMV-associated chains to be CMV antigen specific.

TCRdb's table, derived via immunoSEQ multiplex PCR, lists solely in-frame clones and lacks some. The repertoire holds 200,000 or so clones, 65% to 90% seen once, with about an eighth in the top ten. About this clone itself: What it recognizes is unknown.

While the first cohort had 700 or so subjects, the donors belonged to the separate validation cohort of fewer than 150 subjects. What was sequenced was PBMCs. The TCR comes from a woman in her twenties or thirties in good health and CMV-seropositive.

CDR3 sequence (DNA): TGTGCCAGCAGGATTGAGGGGGCCACCGGGGAGCTGTTTTTT. Protein: CASRIEGATGELFF. This chain joins TRBV25-1 and TRBJ2-2; 7 bases align to TRBD1. This CDR3 has 14 amino acids. The V and J ends lost 6 bases and 4 bases, in that order; junction bases with no gene match: 5. The germline V gene encodes CDR1 MGHDK and CDR2 SYGVNS.